The 8 T cell receptor beta chains listed next were all sequenced from one sample in a study of OX40 agonist ivuxolimab in advanced cancers. The assay was immunoSEQ multiplex PCR, and TCRdb's table has in-frame clones only and misses some. The sample holds about 66,000 clones; 87% are singletons and the top ten take approximately 3%. The sample in question was CD4+ or CD8+ T cells sorted from blood, obtained in a trial of the OX40 agonist ivuxolimab. The receptors were gathered from an adult with an advanced solid tumor such as melanoma, head and neck, liver or kidney cancer.

The CDR3 region has the DNA TGTGCCAGCTCACCAGGGGGACAGGTTGATGGCTACACCTTC. Amino acids: CASSPGGQVDGYTF. The V gene is TRBV18, the J gene TRBJ1-2; 8 nucleotides align to TRBD1. Germline trimming cut 2 bases from V and 6 bases from J; bases unmatched to any gene: 5. There are 14 residues in the CDR3. The germline gives CDR1 KGHSH, CDR2 LQKENI.

This rearrangement joins TRBV5-1 to TRBJ2-3; 11 positions agree with TRBD2. The CDR3 length is 14 residues. Trimming cost V 1 base and J 8 bases; bases outside gene matches: 3. Germline assignment: CDR1 SGHRS and CDR2 YFSETQ. The CDR3 reads CASSLTSGSTTQYF. CDR3 nucleotide sequence: TGCGCCAGCAGCTTGACTAGCGGGAGCACTACGCAGTATTTT. Complete variable domain (other parts from reference TRBV5-1 and TRBJ2-3): KAGVTQTPRYLIKTRGQQVTLSCSPISGHRSVSWYQQTPGQGLQFLFEYFSETQRNKGNFPGRFSGRQFSNSRSEMNVSTLELGDSALYLCASSLTSGSTTQYFGPGTRLTVL.

Turning to this clone: One end of the junction fails to match germline, which may point to a read error. The J gene is TRBJ2-7, the V gene TRBV30; D possibly corresponds to TRBD1 (6 bases). Germline values: CDR1 GTSNPN, CDR2 SVGIG (reference sequence). The CDR3 is 12 residues long. The CDR3 sequence is CAWTLGDTRVNF. For the CDR3, the DNA is TGTGCCTGGACCCTCGGGGACACAAGGGTAAACTTC.

A few counts support this clone. This chain uses TRBV27 with TRBJ2-7; D is undetermined. V was clipped by 1 base and J by 3 bases, with 10 bases between them. CDR3 length: 14 amino acids. Germline CDR1 MNHEY, CDR2 SMNVEV (reference sequence). The CDR3: CASSLLRTGYEQYF. CDR3 nucleotides: TGTGCCAGCAGTTTATTACGGACCGGCTACGAGCAGTACTTC.

The CDR3 here is CASSFWGTTDTQYF. The CDR3 nucleotides read TGTGCCAGCAGTTTTTGGGGTACCACAGATACGCAGTATTTT. The V and J genes are TRBV7-9 and TRBJ2-3; D gene unclear. Germline values: CDR1 SEHNR, CDR2 FQNEAQ (reference sequence). V was clipped by 6 bases and J by 2 bases, with 12 bases between them. This CDR3 has 14 amino acids.

This clone showed up just once. The J gene is TRBJ2-7, the V gene TRBV6-1; 8 bases match TRBD1. V lost 1 base to trimming and J lost 4 bases; unmatched junction nucleotides: 18. Germline CDR1 and CDR2: MNHNS and SASEGT. The CDR3 runs to 19 residues. This CDR3 is CASSEGTGIRGYFRYEQYF. In nucleotides, the CDR3 is TGTGCCAGCAGTGAAGGGACAGGGATTCGGGGGTATTTTCGATACGAGCAGTACTTC.

The rearrangement links TRBV23-1 to TRBJ1-2, with D possibly matching TRBD1 (5 bases). TRBV23-1 is given ORF status, its function remaining uncertain. The CDR3 runs 16 residues. V lost 0 bases and J lost 2, with 13 bases in between. The CDR3 sequence is CASSQSPGTTNYGYTF. The CDR3, as DNA: TGCGCCAGCAGTCAATCGCCAGGGACGACAAACTATGGCTACACCTTC.

Regarding this clone: At one boundary the junction diverges from the germline segment, which might be a read error. The rearrangement uses TRBV7-7 and TRBJ2-2; maybe TRBD2 (5 bases). Germline V gives CDR1 SSHAT, CDR2 FNYEAQ (reference sequence). This CDR3 region has 16 residues. The CDR3 sequence: CASSPAGGANTGELFF. Here the CDR3 DNA reads TGTGCTAGCAGCCCCGCAGGAGGCGCGAACACCGGGGAGCTGTTTTTT.